Listed below are T cell receptor beta chains from one sample, sequenced in a study of cytomegalovirus exposure and HLA in healthy donors. Method: immunoSEQ multiplex PCR; TCRdb's copy keeps in-frame clones and lacks some. The table shows 90,000 or so clones, with roughly 73% occurring only once. The sample consisted of PBMCs. All receptors come from a boy younger than 18 in good health and CMV-seronegative. CDR3s include the opening cysteine and the closing phenylalanine or tryptophan. Fields, in order: J gene, clone size, D gene, V gene, CDR3 protein, CDR3 DNA. The D gene is left open where the match is weak. Some rows have no size entry. The others give once, few or many, or a class for an expanded clone.

>TRBJ2-1|once|TRBD2|TRBV30
CAWSGPQGTRGYNEQFF
TGTGCCTGGAGTGGACCCCAGGGGACTAGGGGTTACAATGAGCAGTTCTTC
>TRBJ2-5|once|-|TRBV28
CASSVLRGGLETQYF
TGTGCCAGCAGTGTCCTGAGGGGGGGGCTGGAGACCCAGTACTTC
>TRBJ2-7|-|TRBD1|TRBV27
CASSSDRGHEQYF
TGTGCCAGCAGTTCGGACAGGGGTCACGAGCAGTACTTC
>TRBJ2-7|once|-|TRBV28
CASSRMVGLPYF
TGTGCCAGCAGTAGAATGGTGGGGCTACCGTACTTC
>TRBJ2-7|-|TRBD1|TRBV10-1
CASSPDGTGPYEQYF
TGCGCCAGCAGTCCGGACGGGACAGGGCCCTACGAGCAGTACTTC
>TRBJ1-5|-|-|TRBV4-1
CASSQEGQGRGSNQPQHF
TGCGCCAGCAGCCAAGAGGGGCAGGGTCGGGGGAGCAATCAGCCCCAGCATTTT
>TRBJ2-5|-|TRBD2|TRBV29-1
CSVETSGGAQYF
TGCAGCGTTGAGACTAGCGGGGGGGCCCAGTACTTC
>TRBJ2-1|-|-|TRBV6-5
CASSYSRLGNEQFF
TGTGCCAGCAGTTACTCGAGACTAGGCAATGAGCAGTTCTTC
>TRBJ1-1|-|-|TRBV7-8
CASSREPNTEAFF
TGTGCCAGCAGCCGAGAGCCGAACACTGAAGCTTTCTTT
>TRBJ1-1|-|TRBD1|TRBV29-1
CSLTQGAFTEAFF
TGCAGCTTAACCCAGGGGGCTTTTACTGAAGCTTTCTTT
>TRBJ2-1|-|-|TRBV6-6
CASKEGGSSYNEQFF
TGTGCCAGCAAGGAGGGGGGGAGCTCCTACAATGAGCAGTTCTTC
>TRBJ1-2|-|TRBD1|TRBV25-1
CASIGGQDYGYTF
TGTGCCAGCATTGGGGGACAGGACTATGGCTACACCTTC
>TRBJ2-4|-|TRBD1|TRBV5-4
CASSLGQGGGRVQYF
TGTGCCAGCAGCTTGGGACAGGGTGGGGGACGGGTTCAGTACTTC
>TRBJ2-3|-|TRBD2|TRBV28
CASSLYAGGPPDTQYF
TGTGCCAGCAGTTTATATGCGGGAGGGCCTCCAGATACGCAGTATTTT
>TRBJ1-1|-|TRBD1|TRBV18
CASSPGQGPNTEAFF
TGTGCCAGCTCACCCGGACAGGGCCCGAACACTGAAGCTTTCTTT
>TRBJ1-2|-|-|TRBV28
CASSQSGTYYGYTF
TGTGCCAGCAGTCAGAGTGGGACATACTATGGCTACACCTTC
>TRBJ1-1|-|TRBD1|TRBV5-1
CASSFDRGRTEAFF
TGCGCCAGCAGCTTTGACAGGGGGAGGACTGAAGCTTTCTTT
>TRBJ1-5|-|-|TRBV15
CATSLGQLRNQPQHF
TGTGCCACCAGCCTCGGACAGTTGAGAAATCAGCCCCAGCATTTT
>TRBJ2-7|few|TRBD1|TRBV25-1
CASRASQGAKYEQYF
TGTGCCAGCAGGGCCTCACAGGGGGCTAAATACGAGCAGTACTTC
>TRBJ1-1|-|TRBD1|TRBV6-5
CASSYSTGSGTEAFF
TGTGCCAGCAGTTACTCGACAGGGAGTGGCACTGAAGCTTTCTTT
>TRBJ1-2|-|-|TRBV30
CASARDFYGYTF
TGTGCCTCGGCAAGGGACTTCTATGGCTACACCTTC
>TRBJ2-6|once|TRBD2|TRBV29-1
CSVFWGGEGANVLTF
TGCAGCGTTTTCTGGGGGGGAGAGGGGGCCAACGTCCTGACTTTC
>TRBJ1-2|-|TRBD1|TRBV7-6
CASSAGQGYGYTF
TGTGCCAGCAGCGCAGGACAGGGATATGGCTACACCTTC
>TRBJ1-2|-|TRBD1|TRBV4-1
CASSQAVTGGTYGYTF
TGCGCCAGCAGCCAGGCCGTGACAGGGGGCACATATGGCTACACCTTC
>TRBJ2-3|-|-|TRBV11-2
CASSSPRFSTDTQYF
TGTGCCAGCAGCTCCCCCCGTTTCTCCACAGATACGCAGTATTTT
>TRBJ2-7|-|TRBD1|TRBV7-2
CASSSPPLTDRVPYEQYF
TGTGCCAGCAGCTCCCCCCCTCTAACGGACAGGGTTCCCTACGAGCAGTACTTC
>TRBJ1-1|-|-|TRBV5-1
CASSLAGPNTEAFF
TGCGCCAGCAGCTTGGCAGGGCCAAACACTGAAGCTTTCTTT
>TRBJ1-5|-|-|TRBV7-8
CASSLIVGGRQGTFSNQPQHF
TGTGCCAGCAGCTTAATAGTGGGAGGACGGCAGGGTACCTTTAGCAATCAGCCCCAGCATTTT
>TRBJ2-1|-|-|TRBV29-1
CSSPGVAYNEQFF
TGCAGTAGTCCTGGAGTAGCCTACAATGAGCAGTTCTTC
>TRBJ1-2|-|TRBD1|TRBV7-8
CASSLIGTGFVYTF
TGTGCCAGCAGCTTAATCGGGACAGGGTTTGTCTACACCTTC
>TRBJ2-3|-|TRBD2|TRBV2
CASSVRLAGSTDTQYF
TGTGCCAGCAGTGTCAGACTAGCGGGGAGCACAGATACGCAGTATTTT
>TRBJ2-1|-|-|TRBV29-1
CSVADGLRHEQFF
TGCAGCGTGGCCGACGGGTTGCGCCATGAGCAGTTCTTC
>TRBJ2-7|-|TRBD2|TRBV6-5
CASTPSGKAGEQYF
TGTGCCAGCACCCCTAGCGGCAAGGCGGGCGAGCAGTACTTC
>TRBJ2-3|-|TRBD2|TRBV7-9
CASSLTSGEGDTQYF
TGTGCCAGCAGCTTGACTAGCGGAGAAGGGGATACGCAGTATTTT
>TRBJ1-2|few|TRBD1|TRBV5-1
CASSLTGGENGYTF
TGCGCCAGCAGCTTGACAGGGGGCGAAAATGGCTACACCTTC
>TRBJ2-3|-|TRBD2|TRBV14
CASSQNPATSGDTDTQYF
TGTGCCAGCAGCCAAAACCCTGCGACTAGCGGGGACACAGATACGCAGTATTTT
>TRBJ1-5|-|-|TRBV19
CASSTTGNQPQHF
TGTGCCAGTAGTACAACAGGCAATCAGCCCCAGCATTTT
>TRBJ2-1|-|-|TRBV19
CASSLRVPYNEQFF
TGTGCCAGTAGCCTCAGGGTCCCCTACAATGAGCAGTTCTTC
>TRBJ2-7|-|TRBD1|TRBV4-1
CASSPRTGRYEQYF
TGCGCCAGCAGCCCCCGGACAGGGAGGTACGAGCAGTACTTC